The 24 T cell receptor beta chains given below trace back to one sample, sequenced in a study of control samples from healthy donors and cancer patients. Clones were read by immunoSEQ multiplex PCR, and TCRdb kept only the in-frame ones, dropping some. The data show about 110,000 clones, with 82% seen just once and around 6.2% held by the top ten. The sequenced sample consisted of blood. The receptors here all came from a man aged 18 to 29 in good health.

The rearrangement joins TRBV11-2 to TRBJ2-3; TRBD2 might be the D (6 bases). V shed 1 base and J shed 3 bases, with 11 bases lying between them. The CDR3 sequence is 15 residues long. Per germline, CDR1 SGHAT and CDR2 FQNNGV. The CDR3 here is CASSLGGGRTDTQYF. The CDR3 DNA reads TGTGCCAGCAGCTTAGGAGGAGGGAGGACAGATACGCAGTATTTT.

This clone was seen more than once but under ten times. The CDR3 DNA is TGTGCCAGCAGCTTGGCCAAGACTTCTCCCCACTACGAGCAGTACTTC. Translation gives CASSLAKTSPHYEQYF. V gene TRBV5-4 combines with J gene TRBJ2-7; D remains unclear. The CDR3 extends over 16 amino acids. V lost 0 bases, J lost 3 bases, and 16 bases lay in between. From germline, CDR1 is SGHNT and CDR2 YYREEE (reference sequence).

V is TRBV7-2 and J is TRBJ2-7, with 8 bases that match TRBD1. The length of the CDR3 is 13 residues. Germline values: CDR1 SGHTA, CDR2 FQGNSA. V gave up 5 bases and J gave up 5 bases; unmatched junction bases: 5. The CDR3 loop is CASSQDRGDEQYF. DNA for the CDR3: TGTGCCAGCAGCCAAGACAGGGGTGACGAGCAGTACTTC. The entire variable domain, with the rest obtained from reference TRBV7-2 and TRBJ2-7, is as follows: GAGVSQSPSNKVTEKGKDVELRCDPISGHTALYWYRQSLGQGLEFLIYFQGNSAPDKSGLPSDRFSAERTGGSVSTLTIQRTQQEDSAVYLCASSQDRGDEQYFGPGTRLTVT.

V usage is TRBV5-5 and J usage is TRBJ1-2; D gene uncertain. Trimming stripped 4 bases from V and 3 bases from J, with 16 bases between. Looked up from germline, CDR1 is SGHKS and CDR2 is YYEKEE (reference sequence). The CDR3 contains 15 residues. The chain's CDR3 is CASSAEAGSHYGYTF. DNA for the CDR3: TGTGCCAGCAGCGCCGAGGCGGGAAGCCACTATGGCTACACCTTC.

This rearrangement joins TRBV27 to TRBJ1-5; D gene uncertain. V lost 6 bases to trimming and J lost 9 bases, with 18 bases between them. The CDR3 consists of 14 residues. From germline, CDR1 is MNHEY and CDR2 SMNVEV (reference sequence). CDR3 nucleotide sequence: TGTGCCAGCAGCCCCCTGGGAGGCTCCGGGCCCCAGCATTTT. Its protein product is CASSPLGGSGPQHF.

The chain employs TRBV10-3 and TRBJ1-1; D not certain. Trimming took 10 bases from V and 5 from J, leaving 17 bases between them. This CDR3 spans 13 amino acids. CDR1 is ENHRY and CDR2 is SYGVKD in the germline V gene. DNA of the CDR3: TGTGCCACGGGTCCGTCTTGGAAGACTGAAGCTTTCTTT. It encodes CATGPSWKTEAFF.

The V call is TRBV6-6, the J call TRBJ1-1; 7 bases map to TRBD1. Germline assignment: CDR1 MNHNY and CDR2 SVGAGI (reference sequence). V lost 4 bases to trimming and J lost 3 bases; unmatched junction nucleotides: 2. CDR3 length: 13 residues. CDR3 amino acids: CASSSTGYTEAFF. The DNA of the CDR3 is TGTGCCAGCAGTTCGACAGGGTACACTGAAGCTTTCTTT.

This chain joins TRBV9 and TRBJ1-3; D unclear. The CDR3 consists of 15 residues. The V end lost 3 bases, the J end lost 0 bases, and 10 bases lay between the germline ends. CDR1 and CDR2 (germline): SGDLS, YYNGEE. CDR3 region: CASSADGHSGNTIYF. The CDR3 nucleotides are TGTGCCAGCAGCGCCGACGGTCACTCTGGAAACACCATATATTTT.

A few counts support this clone. The genes are TRBV7-9 and TRBJ2-7; 7 bases are shared with TRBD1. The J segment lost 0 bases and the V segment lost 5 bases, leaving 7 bases of the junction unmatched. CDR1 and CDR2 from the germline V gene are SEHNR and FQNEAQ (reference sequence). The CDR3 sequence is 15 residues long. DNA for the CDR3: TGTGCCAGCAGCCTTTCCGGACAGGACTCCTACGAGCAGTACTTC. It codes for CASSLSGQDSYEQYF.

V and J are TRBV3-1 (or the pseudogene TRBV3-2) and TRBJ1-2, with a tentative D call TRBD1 (6 bases). This CDR3 has 18 amino acids. V lost 1 base and J lost 3, with 21 bases in between. The germline gives CDR1 LGHDT, CDR2 YNNKEL (reference sequence). CDR3 sequence reads: CASSQAFTGSRSDYGYTF. Here the CDR3 DNA reads TGTGCCAGCAGCCAAGCATTTACAGGGAGTCGATCGGACTATGGCTACACCTTC.

This clone was counted a single time. This chain joins TRBV11-1 and TRBJ2-3, with 10 bases aligning to TRBD2. Germline V gene data show CDR1 as SGHAT and CDR2 as FQDESV (reference sequence). The CDR3 runs to 16 residues. With 6 bases clipped from V and 1 base from J, the junction kept 7 bases outside the gene matches. Here the CDR3 reads CASRYTGTSGTDTQYF. CDR3 sequence (DNA): TGTGCCAGCAGGTATACCGGGACTAGCGGCACAGATACGCAGTATTTT.

This clone was seen once. The chain employs TRBV4-1 and TRBJ2-5; tentative D call: TRBD2 (6 bases). Trimming removed 5 bases from V and 2 bases from J, with 12 bases in between. This CDR3 spans 14 amino acids. From germline, CDR1 is MGHRA and CDR2 YSYEKL. The CDR3 loop is CASSSGTPQETQYF. CDR3 sequence (DNA): TGCGCCAGCAGCTCCGGGACTCCTCAAGAGACCCAGTACTTC.

The genes are TRBV7-2 and TRBJ2-2, with D tentatively TRBD1 (6 bases). The V end was cut by 6 bases, the J end by 5 bases, with 16 bases between. CDR3 length equals 15 residues. Germline loops: CDR1 SGHTA, CDR2 FQGNSA. The CDR3: CASSIIPGATGELFF. CDR3 in DNA: TGTGCCAGCAGTATAATCCCAGGGGCGACCGGGGAGCTGTTTTTT.

The chain joins TRBV6-5 to TRBJ2-7; 11 bases align to TRBD1. CDR1 is MNHEY, CDR2 SVGAGI, per germline. Germline trimming cut 0 bases from V and 8 bases from J; bases unmatched to any gene: 6. This CDR3 has 15 residues. The CDR3 region has the DNA TGTGCCAGCAGTTACTCGGGGACAGGGGGTGTTAAGCAGTACTTC. This gives the protein CASSYSGTGGVKQYF.

The chain has TRBV24-1 and TRBJ2-2, with D uncertain. Looked up from germline, CDR1 is KGHDR and CDR2 is SFDVKD. The CDR3 spans 13 residues. V lost 5 bases and J 4 bases, leaving 7 bases between the germline ends. The CDR3 DNA sequence: TGTGCCACCAGTGCGCGGAGCACCGGGGAGCTGTTTTTT. Its protein product is CATSARSTGELFF.

The chain has TRBV5-1 and TRBJ2-3; TRBD2 matches 12 bases. The CDR3 length is 16 residues. From germline, CDR1 is SGHRS and CDR2 YFSETQ. With V trimmed by 0 bases and J by 10 bases, 9 bases remained unmatched. In DNA form, the CDR3 reads TGCGCCAGCAGCTTGGCGGCTAGCGGGGGGGGTGGCGCGCAGTATTTT. It yields the protein CASSLAASGGGGAQYF.

This chain uses TRBV5-4 with TRBJ1-6, with D unresolved. The CDR3 totals 15 residues. V lost 0 bases and J lost 10, with 14 bases in between. Germline loops: CDR1 SGHNT, CDR2 YYREEE (reference sequence). CDR3 loop: CASSLGRGGGSPLHF. Here the CDR3 DNA reads TGTGCCAGCAGCTTGGGGCGGGGAGGAGGGTCACCCCTCCACTTT.

This rearrangement joins TRBV27 to TRBJ2-2, with 9 bases that match TRBD1. CDR3 length equals 16 residues. The ends lost 5 bases at V and 0 bases at J; junction bases unmatched: 4. Germline V gives CDR1 MNHEY, CDR2 SMNVEV (reference sequence). DNA for the CDR3: TGTGCCAGCAGTCCCTGGACAGGGGCGAACACCGGGGAGCTGTTTTTT. This sequence encodes CASSPWTGANTGELFF.

The chain has TRBV5-1 and TRBJ1-1; D remains ambiguous. The ends were cut back, 2 bases at V and 2 bases at J, with 7 bases in the middle. CDR3 size: 13 residues. Germline CDR1 is SGHRS and CDR2 is YFSETQ. For the CDR3, the DNA is TGCGCCAGCAGCTTCCGGACCAACACTGAAGCTTTCTTT. Translated, it gives CASSFRTNTEAFF. Full variable domain (rest looked up from reference TRBV5-1 and TRBJ1-1): KAGVTQTPRYLIKTRGQQVTLSCSPISGHRSVSWYQQTPGQGLQFLFEYFSETQRNKGNFPGRFSGRQFSNSRSEMNVSTLELGDSALYLCASSFRTNTEAFFGQGTRLTVV.

V and J are TRBV2 and TRBJ1-2, with a weak D call TRBD1 (5 bases). The CDR3 has 13 residues. Trimming removed 4 bases at V and 6 bases at J, with 12 bases between. The germline V gene encodes CDR1 SNHLY and CDR2 FYNNEI. The CDR3 bases are TGTGCCAGCAGTGTGCAGGGTCCCAATGGCTACACCTTC. This sequence encodes CASSVQGPNGYTF.

This clone was seen at least ten times. The gene calls are TRBV5-1 and TRBJ2-3; 8 positions agree with TRBD2. CDR1 and CDR2 from the germline V gene are SGHRS and YFSETQ. CDR3 length equals 13 residues. V lost 4 bases, J lost 7 bases, and 5 bases stayed unmatched. This CDR3 is CASSTSGGNTQYF. CDR3 DNA sequence: TGCGCCAGCAGCACCAGCGGGGGAAATACGCAGTATTTT.

The chain joins TRBV5-4 to TRBJ2-6; D is perhaps TRBD1 (6 bases). The CDR3 is made up of 16 amino acids. Trimming left V 2 bases short and J 1 base short, with 10 bases between. The germline V gene encodes CDR1 SGHNT and CDR2 YYREEE (reference sequence). The CDR3 DNA follows: TGTGCCAGCAGCTTAGGACAGTTATCTGGGGCCAACGTCCTGACTTTC. It codes for CASSLGQLSGANVLTF.

This sequence joins TRBV6-2 or TRBV6-3 and TRBJ1-5; weak D call: TRBD1 (5 bases). V lost 3 bases and J 4 bases, leaving 10 bases between the germline ends. CDR3 length equals 14 residues. CDR1 is MNHEY and CDR2 is SVGEGT in the germline V gene. The CDR3 sequence is CASSYKGENQPQHF. Written as DNA, the CDR3 is TGTGCCAGCAGTTATAAAGGGGAGAATCAGCCCCAGCATTTT.

The chain uses TRBV18 and TRBJ2-5; tentatively, D is TRBD2 (7 bases). Germline CDR1 and CDR2: KGHSH and LQKENI. Trimming shortened V by 6 bases and J by 4 bases, and 21 bases separated the two germline ends. CDR3 size: 16 residues. CDR3 region: CASSASWGGGGETQYF. CDR3 in DNA: TGTGCCAGCTCCGCTTCCTGGGGGGGCGGAGGAGAGACCCAGTACTTC.